This T cell receptor (beta chain) is drawn from a study of blood T cell repertoires in COVID-19. Study overall: The origin of the acute and convalescent COVID-19 samples was the United States, Italy and Spain. In each case, the material was cDNA or gDNA derived from T cells, B-cell-depleted T cells, or PBMCs.

Germline loops: CDR1 LNHNV, CDR2 YYDKDF (reference sequence). J was trimmed by 2 bases and V by 3 bases; bases with no gene match: 10. The CDR3 runs to 17 residues. The authors' processing: Using reference gene primer amplification, nucleated cell counts were estimated. Libraries were prepared by immunoSEQ multiplex PCR; TCRdb keeps only in-frame clonotypes and omits some of them. For V, J and clone size, that table is used; D and trimming come from the DNA. The table lists tens of thousands of clones, about 76% of them singletons. The material sequenced was peripheral blood. This chain links TRBV15 with TRBJ2-3, with 8 bases aligning to TRBD1. This TCR was recovered from a human donor in a cohort sampled during active COVID-19. This CDR3 reads CATSSRSGTGFTDTQYF. CDR3 nucleotide sequence: TGTGCCACCAGCAGTCGCTCCGGGACAGGTTTCACAGATACGCAGTATTTT.